This T cell receptor beta chain is drawn from a study of blood T cell repertoires in COVID-19. Across the study: Material from acute and convalescent COVID-19 was sourced from the United States, Italy and Spain. T cells, B-cell-depleted T cells, or PBMCs provided the cDNA or gDNA that served as material.

In the original workflow: Nucleated cell number was recorded as an estimate derived from reference gene primer amplification. Profiled with immunoSEQ multiplex PCR; TCRdb holds only in-frame clones, not every one. That table gives V, J and clone size, and the DNA gave D and trimming. The sample yields 180,000 or so clones, roughly 86% seen once. This clone showed up just a few times. Germline loops: CDR1 LGHNA, CDR2 YNFKEQ. V was pared by 6 bases and J by 2 bases, with 6 bases of the junction left unmatched. This CDR3 region has 15 residues. The source of this sequence is a man aged 18 to 35 with acute or convalescent COVID-19. Sequences were obtained from peripheral blood. V usage is TRBV4-2 and J usage is TRBJ1-3; 8 bases are shared with TRBD1. CDR3 in amino acids: CASRGQAGTGNTIYF. Here the CDR3 DNA reads TGTGCCAGCAGGGGACAGGCAGGGACTGGAAACACCATATATTTT.